Each of the 6 T cell receptor beta chains below was sequenced from the same sample in a study of cytomegalovirus exposure and HLA in healthy donors. Clones were sequenced by immunoSEQ multiplex PCR, and TCRdb holds only the in-frame ones, with some missing. The sample gives about 330,000 clones, about nine tenths of which show up once; approximately 1.1% is in the top ten. The material sequenced was PBMCs. The source of these receptors is a woman aged 25 to 45 in good health and CMV-seropositive.

This chain joins TRBV28 and TRBJ2-5, with 7 bases that match TRBD2. The CDR3 is made up of 16 amino acids. CDR1 is MDHEN and CDR2 is SYDVKM in the germline V gene. With V trimmed by 4 bases and J by 7 bases, 15 bases remained unmatched. In DNA, the CDR3 is TGTGCCAGCAGTTCCCCCGGGGGGTCGCGAAGGGGGACCCAGTACTTC. Its translation is CASSSPGGSRRGTQYF.

V usage is TRBV27 and J usage is TRBJ1-6; the D is unclear. The V end was cut by 3 bases, the J end by 0 bases, with 9 bases between. The CDR3 consists of 16 residues. Germline V gene sequence: CDR1 MNHEY, CDR2 SMNVEV (reference sequence). This CDR3 is CASSFWASSYNSPLHF. The CDR3, as DNA: TGTGCCAGCAGTTTCTGGGCCAGCTCCTATAATTCACCCCTCCACTTT.

The chain's CDR3 is CASKMNTEAFF. The CDR3 bases are TGCGCCAGCAAAATGAACACTGAAGCTTTCTTT. V usage is TRBV5-1 and J usage is TRBJ1-1; D gene uncertain. This CDR3 spans 11 amino acids. V was trimmed by 6 bases and J by 0 bases, leaving 3 bases between them. Germline V gene sequence: CDR1 SGHRS, CDR2 YFSETQ.

The chain uses TRBV7-9 and TRBJ2-2; D is undetermined. V was clipped by 6 bases and J by 4 bases, with 9 bases between them. The CDR3 length is 13 residues. Germline V lookup: CDR1 SEHNR, CDR2 FQNEAQ (reference sequence). In DNA form, the CDR3 reads TGTGCCAGCAGTTTATGGGTCACCGGGGAGCTGTTTTTT. Translation gives CASSLWVTGELFF.

This clone was seen a single time. The V gene is TRBV19, the J gene TRBJ2-7; tentative D call: TRBD2 (5 bases). V lost 4 bases and J 0 bases, leaving 10 bases between the germline ends. The CDR3 sequence is 14 residues long. Germline V CDR1 and CDR2: LNHDA, SQIVND (reference sequence). CDR3 loop: CASSKEGSSYEQYF. The DNA of the CDR3 is TGTGCCAGTAGTAAAGAAGGGAGCTCCTACGAGCAGTACTTC.

The chain uses TRBV6-1 and TRBJ1-3; D uncertain. This CDR3 comprises 13 residues. Germline V gene data show CDR1 as MNHNS and CDR2 as SASEGT. V was cut by 1 base and J by 8 bases, with 9 bases left in between. CDR3 protein: CASSEGIGDTIYF. In DNA, the CDR3 is TGTGCCAGCAGTGAAGGTATTGGGGACACCATATATTTT.